This entry describes one TCR beta chain. The sample is drawn from a study of Ad26.COV2.S vaccination and SARS-CoV-2 variants. CDR3 length: 12 amino acids. The V gene lost 7 bases and the J gene lost 3 bases, with 5 bases spanning the gap. CDR1 is KGHDR, CDR2 SFDVKD, per germline. This sample's treatment: around 19 received Ad26.COV2.S at low or high dose, single or two shots; about 5 received placebo; per-sample allocation not given. Sampling was performed 63 days after the first vaccine or placebo injection. Data came from immunoSEQ multiplex PCR; TCRdb stores just in-frame clones and leaves some out. This table holds some 480,000 clones, around 85% found once.

V gene TRBV24-1 combines with J gene TRBJ1-4, with unresolved D. Source: peripheral blood, taken in a trial of Ad26.COV2.S vaccine versus placebo. The clonotype originates from a person aged 18-60 years who received the Ad26.COV2.S COVID-19 vaccine or a placebo. The CDR3 reads CATSMPNEKLFF. DNA for the CDR3: TGTGCCACCAGCATGCCTAATGAAAAACTGTTTTTT.